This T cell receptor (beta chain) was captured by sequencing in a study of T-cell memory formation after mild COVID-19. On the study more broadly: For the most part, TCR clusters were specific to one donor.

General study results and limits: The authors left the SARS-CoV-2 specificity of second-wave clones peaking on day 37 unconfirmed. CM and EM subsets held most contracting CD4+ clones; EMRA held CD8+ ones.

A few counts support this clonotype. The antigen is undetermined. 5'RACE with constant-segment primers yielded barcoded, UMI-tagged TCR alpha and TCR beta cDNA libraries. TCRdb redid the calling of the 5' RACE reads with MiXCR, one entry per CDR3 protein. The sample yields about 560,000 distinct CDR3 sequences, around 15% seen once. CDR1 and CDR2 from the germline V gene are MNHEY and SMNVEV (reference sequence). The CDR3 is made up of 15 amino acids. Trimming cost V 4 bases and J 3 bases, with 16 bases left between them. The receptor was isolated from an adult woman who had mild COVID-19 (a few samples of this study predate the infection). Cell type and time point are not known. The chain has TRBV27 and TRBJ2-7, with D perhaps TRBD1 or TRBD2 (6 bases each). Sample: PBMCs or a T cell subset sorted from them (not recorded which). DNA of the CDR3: TGTGCCAGCAGTTCTTTTTCGGGGGCAAACTACGAGCAGTACTTC. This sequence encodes CASSSFSGANYEQYF.